The 22 T cell receptor beta chains below were found in one sample sequenced in a study of low-dose radiotherapy and immunotherapy resistance in tumors. Alpha- and beta-chain coverage of first-strand cDNA came from TRAV- and TRBV-specific primers. Both a constant-region primer and a V-primer adapter served to amplify TCRs across approximately 19 PCR cycles. In TCRdb, the reads were re-called with MiXCR into one record per CDR3 protein. There are some 100,000 distinct CDR3 sequences in the sample; 20% to 25% occur only once, and roughly 13% lies in the top ten. Time point specified: after trial treatment. Treatment indicated: LDRT plus nivolumab, ipilimumab, low-dose cyclophosphamide and aspirin (RACIN trial). The sequencing here drew on PBMCs, taken after low-dose radiotherapy plus immunotherapy. These receptors all stem from a female donor with ovarian cancer.

In this sample, this clonotype turned up many times. In DNA, the CDR3 is TGTGCCACCTCGACGGGTGCGACCCAGTACTTC. This sequence encodes CATSTGATQYF. V gene TRBV2 combines with J gene TRBJ2-5; no clear D. This CDR3 is 11 amino acids long. Between the trimmed V and J ends, which lost 10 bases and 7 bases, there was a span of 13 bases. Germline V CDR1 and CDR2: SNHLY, FYNNEI.

In this sample, this clonotype turned up many times. This chain connects TRBV28 to TRBJ2-1; 10 nucleotides line up with TRBD2. The CDR3 is 14 amino acids. The V segment lost 6 bases and the J segment 7 bases; nucleotides outside the gene matches: 6. Germline CDR1 reads MDHEN; CDR2 reads SYDVKM. CDR3 loop: CASRLAGGENEQFF. The CDR3 DNA follows: TGTGCCAGCAGGTTAGCGGGGGGTGAAAATGAGCAGTTCTTC.

The chain has TRBV5-1 and TRBJ1-1; 9 nucleotides agree with TRBD1. The ends lost 0 bases at V and 0 bases at J; junction bases unmatched: 6. CDR3 size: 17 residues. The germline V gene has CDR1 SGHRS and CDR2 YFSETQ. CDR3 in amino acids: CASSLGTGGVLNTEAFF. The CDR3 DNA reads TGCGCCAGCAGCTTGGGCACAGGGGGCGTTTTGAACACTGAAGCTTTCTTT.

This chain connects TRBV28 to TRBJ2-7; D gene uncertain. The CDR3 spans 12 residues. The V gene's germline CDR1 is MDHEN and CDR2 SYDVKM. V shed 7 bases and J shed 2 bases, with 9 bases lying between them. The CDR3 DNA follows: TGTGCCAGCACCTCCTCAGCCTACGAGCAGTACTTC. This encodes CASTSSAYEQYF.

A remark on this clonotype: The likely explanation is a read error, given a far larger clone one base away. The CDR3 bases are TGCGCCAGCAGCTCGTCTAGCGGGGGTTCCGAGCAGTTCTTC. Amino acid sequence: CASSSSSGGSEQFF. This chain uses TRBV5-1 with TRBJ2-1; 10 bases map to TRBD2. The junction had 7 bases not matched to a gene; V was cut back by 3 bases and J by 10 bases. This CDR3 contains 14 residues. CDR1 is SGHRS and CDR2 is YFSETQ in the germline V gene.

The sample holds many counts of this clonotype. The DNA of the CDR3 is TGTGCCAGCAGCCGGACAGATAGCAATCAGCCCCAGCATTTT. It codes for CASSRTDSNQPQHF. This rearrangement joins TRBV9 to TRBJ1-5, with D perhaps TRBD1 (6 bases). The germline V gene has CDR1 SGDLS and CDR2 YYNGEE. With 4 bases removed from V and 0 bases from J, the gap between germline ends came to 8 bases. CDR3 length: 14 residues. The variable domain in full, with the rest retrieved from reference TRBV9 and TRBJ1-5, is DSGVTQTPKHLITATGQRVTLRCSPRSGDLSVYWYQQSLDQGLQFLIQYYNGEERAKGNILERFSAQQFPDLHSELNLSSLELGDSALYFCASSRTDSNQPQHFGDGTRLSIL.

This clonotype was seen many times. The chain uses TRBV5-6 and TRBJ1-5; 7 bases are a match to TRBD1. V lost 0 bases, J lost 0 bases, and 3 bases stayed unmatched. Germline values: CDR1 SGHDT, CDR2 YYEEEE. The CDR3 contains 16 residues. CDR3 residues: CASSLATGISNQPQHF. The CDR3, as DNA: TGTGCCAGCAGCTTGGCGACAGGGATTAGCAATCAGCCCCAGCATTTT.

This clonotype was seen repeatedly, ten times or more. The rearrangement joins TRBV9 to TRBJ2-2; TRBD2 might be the D (6 bases). CDR3 length: 17 residues. Germline V gene sequence: CDR1 SGDLS, CDR2 YYNGEE. V lost 0 bases and J 0 bases, leaving 12 bases between the germline ends. This chain's CDR3 is CASSVALRGSNTGELFF. The CDR3 DNA reads as TGTGCCAGCAGCGTAGCTTTGCGGGGATCGAACACCGGGGAGCTGTTTTTT.

The rearrangement joins TRBV6-2 or TRBV6-3 to TRBJ2-3, with TRBD2 matching 7 bases. CDR3 length: 16 residues. V lost 4 bases to trimming and J lost 5 bases; unmatched junction nucleotides: 12. Germline V lookup: CDR1 MNHEY, CDR2 SVGEGT. CDR3 DNA sequence: TGTGCCAGCAGTTTCCCTCGCGGGACGGGGGGAGATACGCAGTATTTT. This codes for CASSFPRGTGGDTQYF.

This clonotype was detected ten times or more. The chain employs TRBV20-1 and TRBJ2-7, with D possibly matching TRBD1 (6 bases). The germline CDR1 and CDR2 sequences are DFQATT and SNEGSKA (reference sequence). Deletions cut 5 bases from V and 3 bases from J, with 11 bases between. The CDR3 length is 12 residues. This chain's CDR3 is CSASTGLYEQYF. CDR3 coding DNA: TGCAGTGCTTCGACAGGTCTCTACGAGCAGTACTTC.

Sample share makes this clonotype medium-sized. The chain joins TRBV6-2 or TRBV6-3 to TRBJ1-5; D is possibly TRBD1 (5 bases). CDR1 and CDR2 (germline): MNHEY, SVGEGT. V lost 5 bases, J lost 3 bases, and 11 bases lay in between. The CDR3 has 14 amino acids. CDR3 region: CASSADRYNQPQHF. CDR3 in DNA: TGTGCCAGCAGTGCCGACAGATACAATCAGCCCCAGCATTTT.

This clonotype was seen many times. The chain recombines TRBV20-1 with TRBJ2-1; 7 bases map to TRBD1. The CDR3 has 16 amino acids. Germline V gives CDR1 DFQATT, CDR2 SNEGSKA (reference sequence). With V trimmed by 5 bases and J by 0 bases, 10 bases remained unmatched. Here the CDR3 reads CSASTSTGSSYNEQFF. The DNA for the CDR3 is TGCAGTGCTTCCACTTCGACAGGGAGCTCCTACAATGAGCAGTTCTTC.

This clonotype was seen many times. V and J are TRBV7-2 and TRBJ2-3; tentative D call: TRBD2 (6 bases). Germline values: CDR1 SGHTA, CDR2 FQGNSA. The V end lost 8 bases, the J end lost 5 bases, and 17 bases lay between the germline ends. The CDR3 sequence is 14 residues long. Here the CDR3 reads CASATSRSGDTQYF. The CDR3 DNA reads as TGTGCCAGCGCCACTAGCCGGAGCGGAGATACGCAGTATTTT. The full variable domain, rest sourced from reference TRBV7-2 and TRBJ2-3, is GAGVSQSPSNKVTEKGKDVELRCDPISGHTALYWYRQSLGQGLEFLIYFQGNSAPDKSGLPSDRFSAERTGGSVSTLTIQRTQQEDSAVYLCASATSRSGDTQYFGPGTRLTVL.

This clonotype was detected ten times or more. The genes are TRBV11-2 and TRBJ1-1; 8 nucleotides match TRBD1. Germline-derived CDR1 and CDR2 are SGHAT and FQNNGV. The CDR3 runs 14 residues. V shed 4 bases and J 5 bases; nucleotides not matched to a gene: 6. The CDR3 DNA reads TGTGCCAGCAGCTGGGGACAGGCTCGGACTGAAGCTTTCTTT. It codes for CASSWGQARTEAFF.

This clonotype was recorded at least ten times. This rearrangement joins TRBV12-3 or TRBV12-4 to TRBJ1-2; D gene uncertain. The CDR3 runs to 13 residues. V gave up 6 bases and J gave up 10 bases, with 18 bases separating them. The CDR3 DNA reads as TGTGCCAGCAGCTTGGGGATGGCTAACGTCTACACCTTC. Amino acids: CASSLGMANVYTF.

Concerning this clonotype itself: A far more abundant clone sits one base away, making this likely a read error. The chain joins TRBV27 to TRBJ2-3, with a possible D match to TRBD2 (6 bases). The CDR3 sequence is 18 residues long. CDR1 and CDR2 from the germline V gene are MNHEY and SMNVEV (reference sequence). Trimming took off 11 bases at V and 1 base at J, with 28 bases between the two ends. The CDR3, as DNA: TGTGCCTCCAGTGACCACGCTACGGTCGGGAGTCGCACAGATACGCAGTATTTT. It specifies CASSDHATVGSRTDTQYF.

A note on this clonotype: A read error likely explains this, since a far larger clone differs by one base. The gene calls are TRBV7-2 and TRBJ2-1, with TRBD2 identical over 11 bases. Germline CDR1 is SGHTA and CDR2 is FQGNSA. The CDR3 is made up of 17 amino acids. CDR3 sequence (DNA): TGTTCCAGCAGTATCCCTAGCGGGGGGCGTACCTACAATGAGCAGTTCTTC. This sequence encodes CSSSIPSGGRTYNEQFF.

In this sample, this clonotype turned up many times. V and J are TRBV20-1 and TRBJ2-5, with 9 positions matching TRBD1. V gave up 4 bases and J gave up 4 bases; unmatched junction bases: 4. Germline CDR1 reads DFQATT; CDR2 reads SNEGSKA (reference sequence). CDR3 size: 13 residues. The CDR3 DNA reads as TGCAGTGCTATCATGGACAGGGGAGAGACCCAGTACTTC. This translates into CSAIMDRGETQYF.

The CDR3 DNA reads as TGTGCCATCCCCCGGACAGGTGATTCCTACGAGCAGTACTTC. Protein product: CAIPRTGDSYEQYF. This chain connects TRBV7-9 to TRBJ2-7; 7 nucleotides line up with TRBD1. The germline CDR1 and CDR2 sequences are SEHNR and FQNEAQ (reference sequence). There are 14 residues in the CDR3. J was trimmed by 1 base and V by 10 bases; bases with no gene match: 10.

This clonotype occurred many times. This chain joins TRBV18 and TRBJ1-1, with D perhaps matching TRBD1 (6 bases). Trimming left V 3 bases short and J 2 bases short, with 13 bases between. From germline, CDR1 is KGHSH and CDR2 LQKENI. The CDR3 loop spans 15 amino acids. The CDR3 DNA follows: TGTGCCAGCTCACCTAAGGGGGACATCAACACTGAAGCTTTCTTT. It yields the protein CASSPKGDINTEAFF.

The sample holds many counts of this clonotype. The chain couples TRBV20-1 to TRBJ2-1, with TRBD2 matching over 8 bases. V lost 6 bases and J lost 7; bases outside the gene matches: 14. CDR3 length: 15 residues. Germline CDR1 and CDR2: DFQATT and SNEGSKA (reference sequence). The CDR3 reads CSARRAGVLLNEQFF. In DNA, the CDR3 is TGCAGTGCACGGAGAGCGGGAGTCCTTCTGAATGAGCAGTTCTTC.

Remarks on this clonotype: At one end, the junction sequence differs from germline, possibly due to a read error. This chain connects TRBV28 to TRBJ2-7, with no clear D. This CDR3 has 15 amino acids. Germline assignment: CDR1 MDHEN and CDR2 SYDVKM. The DNA for the CDR3 is TGTGCCAGCACGGGTGATGGACGAACATCCTTCGAGCAGTACTTC. Encoded protein: CASTGDGRTSFEQYF.